This TCR beta chain is from a study of blood T cell repertoires in COVID-19. This CDR3 is built from 16 residues. In germline, CDR1 is SGHRS, CDR2 YFSETQ. The V gene end was trimmed by 4 bases and the J gene end by 3 bases; junction bases not matched to a gene: 6. Only in-frame clones appear in the TCRdb table, and some are missing; sequencing was by immunoSEQ multiplex PCR. The sample contains about 110,000 clones, 88% of which appear only once. The sample taken for sequencing was peripheral blood. The sequence was obtained from a woman in her 50s with acute or convalescent COVID-19. The rearrangement links TRBV5-1 to TRBJ2-1; 11 bases line up with TRBD2. As DNA, the CDR3 is TGCGCCAGCAGCCGCACCGGGACTAGCGGCTACAATGAGCAGTTCTTC. Translated, it gives CASSRTGTSGYNEQFF.